This T cell receptor (beta chain) appears in the sequencing data of a study of Ad26.COV2.S vaccination and SARS-CoV-2 variants. Study-level information: Ad26.COV2.S was injected intramuscularly once or twice, 56 days apart. General study findings and limits: Quantification of TCR breadth and depth may have yielded underestimates of total T cell responses.

The treatment here: 15 to 20 received Ad26.COV2.S at low or high dose, single or two shots; a few received placebo; per-sample allocation not given. Each sample was drawn 63 days after the first injection (of vaccine or placebo). As its vector, the vaccine had Ad26, which expressed Wuhan-strain SARS-CoV-2 spike. A remark on this clone: Its antigen remains unknown.

Generated by immunoSEQ multiplex PCR, the TCRdb table keeps only in-frame clones and is missing some. The table records about 680,000 clones, 80% to 90% of them present only once. The junction had 6 bases not matched to a gene; V was cut back by 4 bases and J by 9 bases. There are 15 residues in the CDR3. In germline, CDR1 is SGHNT, CDR2 YYREEE (reference sequence). This receptor was identified in a person between 18 and 65 years old who received the Ad26.COV2.S COVID-19 vaccine or a placebo. The material sequenced was peripheral blood, taken in a trial of Ad26.COV2.S vaccine versus placebo. The rearrangement uses TRBV5-4 and TRBJ2-1, with 14 bases lining up with TRBD2. The CDR3 is CASSPGLAGAVEQFF. The DNA of the CDR3 is TGTGCCAGCAGCCCGGGACTAGCGGGAGCAGTTGAGCAGTTCTTC. The complete variable domain, with remaining parts taken from reference TRBV5-4 and TRBJ2-1, reads ETGVTQSPTHLIKTRGQQVTLRCSSQSGHNTVSWYQQALGQGPQFIFQYYREEENGRGNFPPRFSGLQFPNYSSELNVNALELDDSALYLCASSPGLAGAVEQFFGPGTRLTVL.